This T cell receptor (beta chain) was observed in a study of post-analysis software for immune sequencing data (dated by TCRdb to 2014 to 2015). Background on the whole study: Recorded disease courses included relapsing-remitting, secondary progressive and progressive-relapsing multiple sclerosis, with some patients lacking subtype annotation. The multiple sclerosis patient repertoires were compared with under 13 previously published healthy control repertoires from donors aged 6 to 25 years. A subset of samples was prepared in parallel using single-end sample barcoding, then pooled and co-amplified after Illumina adapter ligation. General study outcomes and caveats: A few TRBV segments, including TRBV5-6, TRBV5-1 and TRBV20-1, were significantly more frequent in patients than controls. The multiple sclerosis patient group was slightly younger than the control group. Compared with controls, multiple sclerosis patients had significantly lower normalized Chao1 diversity, a finding suggesting substantial peripheral T-cell clonal expansion. When samples were clustered directly using the F measure, samples prepared in the same batch co-clustered strongly, which prompted a batch-effect correction.

TCR beta repertoires were profiled from peripheral blood of 13 young patients with multiple sclerosis to demonstrate the VDJtools post-analysis software. Multiple sclerosis patients were children and adolescents aged 6 to 15 years. This clonotype appeared once. What this receptor recognizes is not known. No much larger clonotype is one base removed from it; base qualities were not supplied. The library was prepared using PCR. Sequenced on an Illumina HiSeq 2500. To reduce PCR and sequencing biases, unique molecular identifiers were incorporated into the TCR beta cDNA libraries. Every 1 to 10 million input T cells yielded approximately 500,000 cDNA molecules, meaning each molecule approximated one T cell. The patient libraries were prepared and sequenced with the same protocol used for the earlier healthy control dataset. Within a given batch, samples were prepared together, multiplexed and sequenced on the same HiSeq lane. As for how the authors treated the data: Raw barcoded reads were processed with MIGEC, discarding single-read molecular identifier groups before consensus assembly and CDR3 extraction. Clonotype tables were post-analysed with VDJtools, normalizing diversity by down-sampling all datasets to the smallest sample size. Repertoire overlap clustering matched CDR3 amino acid but not nucleotide sequences to correct batch-related cross-sample contamination. The raw public data were reprocessed by TCRdb itself: fastp quality trimming at Q25, MiXCR clonotype calling, in-frame beta chains only. Entries are consolidated by CDR3 protein sequence, retaining the most common genes and DNA. The V and J calls here are based on TCRdb, not the publication. In all, the sample holds about 770,000 distinct CDR3 sequences, and about 45% of those were seen once. Of the sample, roughly 4.5% falls within the top ten clones.

Trimming at the junction amounts to 3 bases on V and 2 bases on J, and the germline ends lie 20 bases apart. Via the germline V gene, CDR1 is MDHEN and CDR2 SYDVKM. Counted from cysteine to phenylalanine, this CDR3 has 17 amino acids. The sequence is cut down to CDR3 DNA, 51 bases in frame from base 1. The chain is assembled from TRBV28 and TRBJ2-7; the D gene remains uncertain. The clonotype comes from a girl aged 10 to 17 with multiple sclerosis. The material sequenced was blood. The CDR3 corresponds to CASSLPHDWSPAYEQYF. The DNA reads TGTGCCAGCAGTTTGCCCCATGACTGGTCTCCGGCCTACGAGCAGTACTTC.